The clone carrying this TCR beta chain appeared a single time. The protocol was immunoSEQ multiplex PCR, while the TCRdb copy is restricted to in-frame clones and leaves out a portion. Among about 76,000 clones listed, approximately 90% were seen once. This record belongs to a study of PD-L1 blockade in urothelial cancer. The time point denotes: peripheral blood 6 weeks after treatment start. Trimming cost V 3 bases and J 6 bases; bases outside gene matches: 18. CDR1 and CDR2 from the germline V gene are SGDLS and YYNGEE. The CDR3 is 19 amino acids. The sample consisted of PBMCs, taken around atezolizumab (anti-PD-L1) treatment. The sequence was obtained from a woman older than 75 with urothelial cancer. V gene TRBV9 combines with J gene TRBJ2-7; 13 bases map to TRBD2. The CDR3 loop reads CASSAHGLAGDSRGGEQYF. In nucleotides, the CDR3 is TGTGCCAGCAGCGCCCATGGACTAGCGGGGGACTCTCGGGGTGGCGAGCAGTACTTC.